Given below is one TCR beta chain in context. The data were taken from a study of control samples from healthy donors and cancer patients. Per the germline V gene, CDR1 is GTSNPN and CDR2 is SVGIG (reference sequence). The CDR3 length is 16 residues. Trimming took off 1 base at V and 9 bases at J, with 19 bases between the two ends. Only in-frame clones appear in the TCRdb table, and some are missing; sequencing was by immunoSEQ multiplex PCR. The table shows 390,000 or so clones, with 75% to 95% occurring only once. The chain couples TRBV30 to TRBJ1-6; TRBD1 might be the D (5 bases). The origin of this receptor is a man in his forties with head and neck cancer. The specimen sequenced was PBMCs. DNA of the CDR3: TGTGCCTGGAGTGCCGATCAAATAAGTAGGGGTTCACCCCTCCACTTT. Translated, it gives CAWSADQISRGSPLHF.